This T cell receptor beta chain was observed in a study of T cell responses to AZD1222 COVID-19 vaccine (dated by TCRdb to the early 2020s). Study-level background: A total of 230 or so trial participants underwent TCR sequencing, of whom around 200 received two doses of AZD1222 and around 25 received two doses of the MenACWY control vaccine. Trial participants were enrolled into age subgroups of 18-55, 56-69 and 70-plus years, which contained approximately 150, 28 and 58 TCR-sequenced participants, respectively.

The sample's time point label, decoded: about 28 days (+/-7) after the second vaccine dose. Because spike-specific TCR depth and breadth did not differ between the two schedules, AZD1222 recipients who got a second dose at roughly 4 weeks were pooled with those who got a second dose at roughly 12 weeks. Vaccinee samples came from UK trials COV001 and COV002, including a single-blind randomized controlled phase 2/3 trial of AZD1222 (ChAdOx1 nCoV-19) in healthy adults. For TCRbeta chain sequencing, PBMC samples from trial participants were taken at day 0 and at day 28 after the second dose. V loses 3 bases, J loses 13 bases, and the germline ends lie 22 bases apart. CDR1 and CDR2 were assigned from the germline V gene (reference sequence) as DFQATT and SNEGSKA. Taken from cysteine to phenylalanine, the CDR3 has 14 residues. The read is trimmed to its CDR3 DNA, 42 bases read in frame from base 1. Results and caveats for the whole study, not just this receptor: After two AZD1222 doses, spike-specific TCR breadth and depth were significantly higher than at day 0 and than in MenACWY recipients. Conclusions about previously exposed vaccinees were limited because only a handful of AZD1222 recipients were SARS-CoV-2 seropositive at baseline. The vaccine-associated CD4 TCRs covered the entire spike protein, and the dominant responses fell in regions 160-218 and 743-854. Most participants were white British and females outnumbered males, and the authors suggested that clonal diversity may have been underestimated. The 56-69-year group was small, and its depth increase did not reach significance, likely because of low power. Because no samples from the day 14 peak response were available, repertoires could be characterized only after the peak T cell response. Reportedly, close to half of the unique spike-specific TCRs recognized epitopes lying outside the regions that are mutated in the B.1.351 and B.1.1.7 variants.

About this clone itself: Its antigen is not yet known. No much larger clone exists at a distance of one base, and base qualities are not known.

The CDR3 regions of human TCRbeta chains were analyzed by immunosequencing. In the source study's methods: TCRs in the repertoires were compared against a reference library of SARS-CoV-2-specific TCRs that had been generated with the MIRA antigen-specificity platform. Breadth meant the fraction of unique TCRs that were SARS-CoV-2-associated, whereas depth meant the fraction of total T cells that were SARS-CoV-2-associated. Using the MIRA data, each spike-specific TCR was assigned both to the spike region to which the TCR was reactive and to a CD4 or CD8 class. Log10-transformed breadth and depth values were compared by one-way ANOVA with Sidak's multiple comparisons tests. Held by TCRdb, this immuneACCESS table contains in-frame sequences only and omits some clones. Under half of the omission traces to an unresolved V gene where checked; the cause of the rest is unknown. The DNA was the basis for D and trimming; V, J and clone size are from that table. The sample table contains under 150,000 clones; only one count was recorded for roughly 92% of them. About 10% of the sample rests with the top ten.

This specimen was peripheral blood, taken 28 days after the second AZD1222 dose. This TCR came from an adult who received the AZD1222 COVID-19 vaccine. The sequence is built from TRBV20-1 and TRBJ1-5; the D gene cannot be resolved reliably. The CDR3 protein: CSASLGSRSSFQHF. In nucleotide form, the sequence is TGCAGTGCTAGTCTCGGGTCTCGTTCGTCTTTTCAGCATTTT.